The text below deals with one TCR beta chain. What it recognizes is unknown. The sample belongs to a study of beta chain features in type 1 diabetes. As for the study in general: Healthy donors resembled patients in age, gender and cell yields. Study conclusions and caveats: In all four CD4+ subsets, TCRB CDR3 length was significantly, moderately reduced in type 1 diabetes.

TCRB transcripts that were expressed got sequenced, as all of the isolated RNA had been reverse transcribed. The data were produced by immunoSEQ multiplex PCR, yet TCRdb's version contains in-frame clones alone and is incomplete. The sample consists of under 150,000 clones, roughly 17% of them appearing once. The CDR3 extends over 14 amino acids. CDR1 is MNHEY, CDR2 SVGAGI, per germline. V dropped 5 bases and J dropped 11; count of bases not matched to a gene: 12. Material for sequencing was central memory CD4+ T cells from blood. This clonotype originated in a man aged 18 to 30 with type 1 diabetes. The chain links TRBV6-5 to TRBJ2-1; 7 positions match TRBD1. In DNA form, the CDR3 reads TGTGCCAGCAGTCCCTTCCAGGGGGAGCCGAAGCAGTTCTTC. Protein: CASSPFQGEPKQFF.